This record concerns one T cell receptor (beta chain) sequence. Which antigen it targets is not known. Base qualities are not recorded, but no much larger clone differs from it by a single base. Each PCR received spiked-in synthetic TCR analog templates so that absolute template abundance could be estimated from read counts. The immunoSEQ assay was used to amplify TCRbeta CDR3 regions from genomic DNA with bias-controlled V and J gene primers. Sequencing of rearranged TCRbeta segments was done at approximately 20X coverage. Turning to the authors' computational methods: Sequencing errors were corrected by clustering, and CDR3s were annotated against IMGT so that V, D and J genes could be assigned. Downstream analyses used only productive TCRbeta rearrangements and left out out-of-frame or stop-codon sequences. Clonality was computed as one minus Shannon entropy normalized by the log of the number of unique productive sequences. Fisher's exact test with Benjamini-Hochberg correction, using a cutoff of adjusted p below 0.01, was how clones that differed between time points or between blood and tumor were identified. TCRdb limited this immuneACCESS table to in-frame rearrangements with V and J called. A share of clones is missing; checked studies link under half to unresolved V genes, and the rest is unexplained. The V and J calls and the clone size are those of that table, but D and trimming were determined from the DNA. This sample lists tens of thousands of clones; around 79% were detected once. The ten biggest clones cover under 5% of the sample.

The cohort included roughly 29 patients with locally advanced or metastatic urothelial carcinoma who were treated at Memorial Sloan Kettering on a trial protocol. Peripheral blood mononuclear cells were collected pretreatment and during treatment, at between 1 and 8 total time points per patient. The Qiagen DNeasy Blood extraction kit was used to purify genomic DNA from total PBMCs and tumor samples. PBMCs were collected pretreatment and during treatment and were isolated and stored as previously described. The germline V gene (reference sequence) sets CDR1 to LNHNV and CDR2 to YYDKDF. The CDR3, from cysteine to phenylalanine, totals 15 residues. Left in the record is the CDR3 DNA by itself, 45 bases read in frame from the first base. V is pared back by 0 bases and J by 3 bases, with 9 bases lying between the germline termini. This record belongs to a study of PD-L1 blockade in urothelial cancer (dated by TCRdb to about 2017). For context, the study as a whole: Therapy was started in the mid-2010s for all patients, and atezolizumab 1,200 mg was administered intravenously every 3 weeks. About 90% of the roughly 29 patients were identified as males with urothelial cancer of bladder origin, and a prior smoking history was reported by 18 of 29 patients. Patients had an ECOG performance status of 0 or 1 and had received between 0 and 3 prior chemotherapy regimens. Blood samples were analyzed 3 weeks after the start of treatment (second dose) and 6 weeks after the start of treatment. A median of 141,255 T cells and some 84,000 unique TCRs was obtained from blood samples, and a median clonality of around 0.08 was observed. Somatic, immune and clinical correlates of response to PD-L1 blockade with atezolizumab in urothelial cancer were the focus of an exploratory multi-omic analysis. Pretreatment tumor samples and matched peripheral blood, collected serially before and after atezolizumab treatment, underwent TCR sequencing. Durable clinical benefit meant progression-free survival longer than 6 months, and TCR features were also tested against progression-free and overall survival. In the same patients who had TCR sequencing, pretreatment tumors also underwent whole exome sequencing and RNA sequencing. Durable clinical benefit was achieved by nine patients but not by the remaining 20. Pretreatment blood TCR-seq was available for fewer than 30 patients, at least one posttreatment blood collection was obtained for 25 or so patients, and tumor TCR-seq was available for 25 or so patients. Points the paper makes about the study in general: Because the sample size was small (n of about 30) and many of the analyses were exploratory, the results are meant to be hypothesis-generating. Improved progression-free and overall survival was associated with having pretreatment peripheral blood TCR clonality below the median. At 3 weeks after the start of treatment, tumor-associated TCR clones in peripheral blood had expanded more in patients with durable benefit (n ≈ 24, p = 0.022).

The rearrangement joined TRBV15 to TRBJ2-1, with no confidently assigned D gene. The sequence was collected from a man aged 65-85 years with urothelial cancer. The material sequenced was PBMCs, taken around atezolizumab (anti-PD-L1) treatment. The CDR3 sequence is CATSRDWLVYNEQFF. The bases are TGTGCCACCAGCAGAGATTGGCTAGTCTACAATGAGCAGTTCTTC.